These T cell receptor beta chains were read from a single sample in a study of cytomegalovirus exposure and HLA in healthy donors. Data came from immunoSEQ multiplex PCR; TCRdb stores just in-frame clones and leaves some out. Seen here are some 110,000 clones, around 80% observed once, and the top ten hold 8.2%. Sequencing was carried out using PBMCs. These TCRs come from a middle-aged man in good health and CMV-seropositive. The CDR3 runs from the conserved cysteine through the conserved F or W. A D gene is named only where the DNA matches it firmly. Size is stated for part of the rows, as once, few or many counts, or as a class when the clone is expanded.

CDR3 length	clone size	V gene	D gene	J gene	CDR3 protein	CDR3 DNA
15	few	TRBV7-2	TRBD2	TRBJ2-1	CASSIRRGAYNEQFF	TGTGCCAGCAGCATTAGGCGGGGGGCCTACAATGAGCAGTTCTTC
15	NA	TRBV19	TRBD2	TRBJ2-2	CASSEAGANTGELFF	TGTGCCAGTAGTGAAGCGGGGGCGAACACCGGGGAGCTGTTTTTT
13	NA	TRBV7-2	NA	TRBJ1-4	CASSLYRNEKLFF	TGTGCCAGCAGCTTATACAGGAATGAAAAACTGTTTTTT
14	NA	TRBV19	NA	TRBJ2-3	CASSIGEGSDTQYF	TGTGCCAGTAGTATAGGCGAGGGTTCAGATACGCAGTATTTT
16	NA	TRBV19	TRBD2	TRBJ2-7	CASSIFSGVGSYEQYF	TGTGCCAGTAGTATTTTTAGCGGGGTGGGGTCCTACGAGCAGTACTTC
15	NA	TRBV5-1	NA	TRBJ2-5	CASSLTGQPQETQYF	TGCGCCAGCAGCTTAACCGGACAGCCCCAAGAGACCCAGTACTTC
15	NA	TRBV28	NA	TRBJ2-1	CASRGRGSSYNEQFF	TGTGCCAGCAGGGGTAGGGGGAGCTCCTACAATGAGCAGTTCTTC
15	NA	TRBV7-2	NA	TRBJ2-1	CASSLIRGLNNEQFF	TGTGCCAGCAGCTTAATACGGGGACTTAACAATGAGCAGTTCTTC
16	once	TRBV2	NA	TRBJ2-1	CASSEGRGLSYNEQFF	TGTGCCAGCAGTGAAGGGCGGGGCCTATCCTACAATGAGCAGTTCTTC
12	NA	TRBV7-8	NA	TRBJ1-6	CASSHPDSPLHF	TGTGCCAGCAGCCACCCGGATTCACCCCTCCACTTT
14	NA	TRBV18	TRBD1	TRBJ1-2	CASSRRQGADGYTF	TGTGCCAGCTCCCGAAGACAGGGTGCGGATGGCTACACCTTC
14	NA	TRBV5-1	TRBD2	TRBJ2-5	CASSLMASGETQYF	TGCGCCAGCAGCTTAATGGCTAGCGGAGAGACCCAGTACTTC
15	NA	TRBV5-1	TRBD2	TRBJ2-5	CASRGTSGNQETQYF	TGCGCCAGCCGGGGGACTAGCGGAAACCAAGAGACCCAGTACTTC
14	NA	TRBV27	NA	TRBJ1-5	CASSQQGSSQPQHF	TGTGCCAGCAGTCAACAGGGAAGTAGTCAGCCCCAGCATTTT
13	NA	TRBV19	NA	TRBJ1-2	CASRSPPEYGYTF	TGTGCCAGTAGATCCCCCCCCGAGTATGGCTACACCTTC
14	NA	TRBV19	TRBD1	TRBJ1-5	CASTGEDRYQPQHF	TGTGCCAGTACCGGAGAGGACAGGTATCAGCCCCAGCATTTT
16	NA	TRBV4-1	TRBD2	TRBJ2-5	CASSLRTSGSRETQYF	TGCGCCAGCAGCCTCCGGACTAGCGGGAGTAGAGAGACCCAGTACTTC